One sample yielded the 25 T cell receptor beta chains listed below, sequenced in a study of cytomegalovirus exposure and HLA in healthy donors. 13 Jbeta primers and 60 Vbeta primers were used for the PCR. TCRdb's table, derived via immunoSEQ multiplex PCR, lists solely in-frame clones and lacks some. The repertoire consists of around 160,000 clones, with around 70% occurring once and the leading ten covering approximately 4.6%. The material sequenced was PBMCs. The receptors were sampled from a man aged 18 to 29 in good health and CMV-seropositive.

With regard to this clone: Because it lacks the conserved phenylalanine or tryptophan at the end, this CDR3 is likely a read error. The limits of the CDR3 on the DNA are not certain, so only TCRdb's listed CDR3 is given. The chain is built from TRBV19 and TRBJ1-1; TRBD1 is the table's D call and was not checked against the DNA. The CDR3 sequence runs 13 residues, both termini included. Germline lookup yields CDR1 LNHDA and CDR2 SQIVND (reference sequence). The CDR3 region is CASSMNRFFLVSP.

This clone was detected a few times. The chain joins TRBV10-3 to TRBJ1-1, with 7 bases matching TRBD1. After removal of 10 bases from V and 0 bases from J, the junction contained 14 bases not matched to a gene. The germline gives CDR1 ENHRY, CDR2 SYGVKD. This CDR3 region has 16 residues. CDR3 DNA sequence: TGTGCCACAGCCCCCCAGGGGGGCAGGATGAACACTGAAGCTTTCTTT. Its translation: CATAPQGGRMNTEAFF.

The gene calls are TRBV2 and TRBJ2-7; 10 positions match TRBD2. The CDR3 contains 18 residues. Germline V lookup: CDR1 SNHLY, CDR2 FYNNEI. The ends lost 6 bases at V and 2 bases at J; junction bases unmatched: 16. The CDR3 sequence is CASRVGTFGTSATYEQYV. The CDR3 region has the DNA TGTGCCAGCAGAGTCGGTACGTTCGGGACTAGCGCTACCTACGAGCAGTACGTC.

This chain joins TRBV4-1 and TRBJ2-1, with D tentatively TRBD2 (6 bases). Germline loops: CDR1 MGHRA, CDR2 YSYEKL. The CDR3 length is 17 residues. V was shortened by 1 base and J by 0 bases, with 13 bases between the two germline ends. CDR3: CASSQAPAGPSYNEQFF. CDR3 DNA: TGCGCCAGCAGCCAAGCCCCGGCGGGACCCTCCTACAATGAGCAGTTCTTC.

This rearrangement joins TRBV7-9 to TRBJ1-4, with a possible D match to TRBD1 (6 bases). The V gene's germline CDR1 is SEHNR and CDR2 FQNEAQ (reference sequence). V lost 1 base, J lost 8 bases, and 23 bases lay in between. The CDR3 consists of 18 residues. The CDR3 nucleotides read TGTGCCAGCAGCTTAGGGTCGGCTGGCGGGGGGCTTCGAGAAAAACTGTTTTTT. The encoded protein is CASSLGSAGGGLREKLFF.

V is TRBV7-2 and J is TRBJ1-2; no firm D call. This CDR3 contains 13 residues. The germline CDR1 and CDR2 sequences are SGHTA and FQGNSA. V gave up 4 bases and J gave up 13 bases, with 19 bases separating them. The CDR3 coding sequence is TGTGCCAGCAGCTCCCGAGGGATAGCCCGGTGCACCTTC. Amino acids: CASSSRGIARCTF.

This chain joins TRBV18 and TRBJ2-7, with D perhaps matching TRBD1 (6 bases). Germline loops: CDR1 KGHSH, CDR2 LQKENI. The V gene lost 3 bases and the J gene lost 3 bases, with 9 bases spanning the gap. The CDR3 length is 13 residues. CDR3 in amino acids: CASSPDRNYEQYV. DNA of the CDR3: TGTGCCAGCTCACCTGACAGGAACTACGAGCAGTACGTC.

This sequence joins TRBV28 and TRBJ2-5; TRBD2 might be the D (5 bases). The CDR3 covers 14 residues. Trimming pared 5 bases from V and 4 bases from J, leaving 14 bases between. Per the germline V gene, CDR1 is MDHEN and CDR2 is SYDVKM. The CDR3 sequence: CASSSSGSGETQYF. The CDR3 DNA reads TGTGCCAGCAGTAGTTCGGGGTCCGGAGAGACCCAGTACTTC.

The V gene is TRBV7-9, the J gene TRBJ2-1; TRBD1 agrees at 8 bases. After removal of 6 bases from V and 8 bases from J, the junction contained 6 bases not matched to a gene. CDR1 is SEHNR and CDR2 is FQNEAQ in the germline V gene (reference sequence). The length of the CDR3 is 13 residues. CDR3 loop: CASSYNRGDEQFF. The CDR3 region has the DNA TGTGCCAGCAGTTACAACAGGGGGGATGAGCAGTTCTTC.

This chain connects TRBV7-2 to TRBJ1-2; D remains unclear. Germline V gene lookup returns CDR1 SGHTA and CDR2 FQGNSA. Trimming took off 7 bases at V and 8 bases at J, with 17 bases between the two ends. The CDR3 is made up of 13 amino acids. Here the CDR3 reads CASTFPNGLGYTF. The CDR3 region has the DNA TGTGCCAGCACCTTCCCAAACGGACTGGGCTACACCTTC. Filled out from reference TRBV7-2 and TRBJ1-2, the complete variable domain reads GAGVSQSPSNKVTEKGKDVELRCDPISGHTALYWYRQSLGQGLEFLIYFQGNSAPDKSGLPSDRFSAERTGGSVSTLTIQRTQQEDSAVYLCASTFPNGLGYTFGSGTRLTVV.

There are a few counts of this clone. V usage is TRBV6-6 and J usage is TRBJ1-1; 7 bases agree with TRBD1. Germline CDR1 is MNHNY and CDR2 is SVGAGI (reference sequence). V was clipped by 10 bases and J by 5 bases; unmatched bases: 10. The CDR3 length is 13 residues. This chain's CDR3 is CAIHRTGGTEAFF. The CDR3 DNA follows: TGTGCCATACACCGGACAGGAGGTACTGAAGCTTTCTTT.

CDR3 DNA sequence: TGTGCCAGCAGTCTAACTGAGGGGGAACCCTATGGCTACACCTTC. Encoded protein: CASSLTEGEPYGYTF. The chain links TRBV28 to TRBJ1-2, with TRBD1 as a possible D gene (6 bases). The CDR3 totals 15 residues. V was pared by 5 bases and J by 4 bases, with 17 bases between. CDR1 MDHEN and CDR2 SYDVKM come from the germline V gene.

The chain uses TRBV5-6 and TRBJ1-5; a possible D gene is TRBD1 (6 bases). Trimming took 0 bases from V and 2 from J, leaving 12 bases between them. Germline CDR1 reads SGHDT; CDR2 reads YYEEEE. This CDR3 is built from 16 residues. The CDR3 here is CASSLGAGAGNQPQHF. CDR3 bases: TGTGCCAGCAGCTTGGGGGCGGGGGCCGGCAATCAGCCCCAGCATTTT.

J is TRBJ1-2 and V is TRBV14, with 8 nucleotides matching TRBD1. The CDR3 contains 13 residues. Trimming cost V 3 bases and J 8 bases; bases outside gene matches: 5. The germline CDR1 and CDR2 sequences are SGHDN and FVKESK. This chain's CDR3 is CASSHRDRGGYTF. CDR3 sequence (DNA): TGTGCCAGCAGCCATCGTGACAGGGGAGGCTACACCTTC.

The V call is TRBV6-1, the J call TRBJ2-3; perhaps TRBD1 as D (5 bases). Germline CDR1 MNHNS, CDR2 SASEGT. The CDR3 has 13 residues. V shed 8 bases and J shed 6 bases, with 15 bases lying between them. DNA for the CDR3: TGTGCCAGCCGATACTCATCAGGGGATACGCAGTATTTT. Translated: CASRYSSGDTQYF.

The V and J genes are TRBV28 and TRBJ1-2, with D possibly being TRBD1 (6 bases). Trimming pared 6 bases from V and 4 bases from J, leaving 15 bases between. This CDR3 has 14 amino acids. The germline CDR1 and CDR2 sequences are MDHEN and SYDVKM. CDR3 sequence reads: CASRVQGSGYGYTF. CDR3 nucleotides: TGTGCCAGCAGGGTACAGGGTTCTGGCTATGGCTACACCTTC.

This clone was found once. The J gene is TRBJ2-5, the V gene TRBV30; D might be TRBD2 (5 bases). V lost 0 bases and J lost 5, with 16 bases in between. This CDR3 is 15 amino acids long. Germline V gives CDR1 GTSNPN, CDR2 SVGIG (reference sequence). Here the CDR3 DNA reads TGTGCCTGGAGTGTACGGGCGGGCCCGGCGGAGACCCAGTACTTC. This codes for CAWSVRAGPAETQYF.

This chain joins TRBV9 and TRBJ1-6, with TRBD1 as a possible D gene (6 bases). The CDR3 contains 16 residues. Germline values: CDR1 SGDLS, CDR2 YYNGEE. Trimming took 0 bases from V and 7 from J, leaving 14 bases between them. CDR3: CASSVDGGGRNSPLHF. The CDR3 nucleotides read TGTGCCAGCAGCGTAGACGGGGGCGGGAGAAATTCACCCCTCCACTTT.

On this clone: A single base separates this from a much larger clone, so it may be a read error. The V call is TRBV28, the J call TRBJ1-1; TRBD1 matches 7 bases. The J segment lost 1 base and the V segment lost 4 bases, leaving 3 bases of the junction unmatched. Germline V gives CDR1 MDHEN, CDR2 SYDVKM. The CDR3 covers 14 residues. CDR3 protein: CASSSGQQNTEAFF. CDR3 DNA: TGTGCCAGCAGTTCGGGACAGCAGAACACTGAAGCTTTCTTT. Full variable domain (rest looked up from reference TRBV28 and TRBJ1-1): DVKVTQSSRYLVKRTGEKVFLECVQDMDHENMFWYRQDPGLGLRLIYFSYDVKMKEKGDIPEGYSVSREKKERFSLILESASTNQTSMYLCASSSGQQNTEAFFGQGTRLTVV.

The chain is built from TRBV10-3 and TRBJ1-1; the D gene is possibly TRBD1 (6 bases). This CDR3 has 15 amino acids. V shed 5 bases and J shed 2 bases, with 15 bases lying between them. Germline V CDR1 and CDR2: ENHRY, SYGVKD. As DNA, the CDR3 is TGTGCCATCAGTCGGGCCGGACAGAGTAACACTGAAGCTTTCTTT. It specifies CAISRAGQSNTEAFF.

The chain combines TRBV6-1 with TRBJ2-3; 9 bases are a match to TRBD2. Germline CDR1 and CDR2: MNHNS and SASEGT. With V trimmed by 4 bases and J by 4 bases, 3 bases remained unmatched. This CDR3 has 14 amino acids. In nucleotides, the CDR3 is TGTGCCAGCAGTGGCGGGGGGGTGGCAGATACGCAGTATTTT. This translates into CASSGGGVADTQYF.

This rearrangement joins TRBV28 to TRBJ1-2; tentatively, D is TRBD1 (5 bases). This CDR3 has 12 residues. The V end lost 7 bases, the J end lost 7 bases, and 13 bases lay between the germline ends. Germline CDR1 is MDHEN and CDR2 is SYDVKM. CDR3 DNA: TGTGCCAGCAACTTCCGCGGGGGTGGCTACACCTTC. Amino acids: CASNFRGGGYTF.

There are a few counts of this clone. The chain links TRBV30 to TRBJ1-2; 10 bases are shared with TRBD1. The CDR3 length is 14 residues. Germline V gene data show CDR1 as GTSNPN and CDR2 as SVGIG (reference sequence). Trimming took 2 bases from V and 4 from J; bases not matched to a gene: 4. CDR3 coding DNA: TGTGCCTGGAGTAGGGACAGGGGATCCTATGGCTACACCTTC. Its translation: CAWSRDRGSYGYTF.

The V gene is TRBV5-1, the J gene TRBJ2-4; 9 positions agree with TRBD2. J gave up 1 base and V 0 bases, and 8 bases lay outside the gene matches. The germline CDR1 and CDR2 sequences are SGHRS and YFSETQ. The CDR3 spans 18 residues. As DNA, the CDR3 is TGCGCCAGCAGCTTGGCGGCGGGAGGGCCACCGGCCAAAAACATTCAGTACTTC. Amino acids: CASSLAAGGPPAKNIQYF.

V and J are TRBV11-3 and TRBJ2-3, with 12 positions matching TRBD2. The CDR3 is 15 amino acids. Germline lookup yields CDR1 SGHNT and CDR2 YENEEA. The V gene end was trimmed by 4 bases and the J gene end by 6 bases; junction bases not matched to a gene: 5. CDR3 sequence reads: CASSSGLAGRDTQYF. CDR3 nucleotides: TGTGCCAGCAGCTCCGGACTAGCGGGGAGGGATACGCAGTATTTT.